Listed below are T cell receptor beta chains from one sample, sequenced in a study of blood T cells in healthy people across ages. TCRdb re-analysed the 5' RACE reads in MiXCR, keeping a single row per CDR3 protein. The repertoire holds about 800,000 distinct CDR3 sequences, with about 62% as singletons. The sequenced sample consisted of blood. All receptors derive from a young man in good health. Both conserved end residues are part of each CDR3. The D gene is left open where the match is weak. A clone size is listed for some rows: how often the clone was seen (once, few, many), or a class if it is expanded.

>TRBV7-2|-|TRBJ2-6|-
TGTGCCAGCAGCTCCGCCCTTTTATCTGGGGCCAACGTCCTGACTTTC
CASSSALLSGANVLTF
>TRBV6-1|-|TRBJ1-2|-
TGTGCCAGCATACCGGGGGCCCACTATGGCTACACCTTC
CASIPGAHYGYTF
>TRBV2|TRBD1|TRBJ1-6|-
TGTGCCAGCAGGACCGACAGGGGTGCAAAGGGTTCACCCCTCCACTTT
CASRTDRGAKGSPLHF
>TRBV28|TRBD2|TRBJ2-5|-
TGTGCCAGCAGCCCGAGACTAGCGGGAGTTTTGGAGACCCAGTACTTC
CASSPRLAGVLETQYF
>TRBV3-1|-|TRBJ1-2|few
TGTGCCAGCAGCCAAATGAGGGGTTACTATGGCTACACCTTC
CASSQMRGYYGYTF
>TRBV7-6|TRBD1|TRBJ2-7|-
TGTGCCAGCAGCTTAGCGACAGGGCCCCCCAACTACGAGCAGTACTTC
CASSLATGPPNYEQYF
>TRBV14|-|TRBJ1-4|once
TGTGCCAGCAGCCAAGTAGGAGGGCCTGGAGAAAAACTGTTTTTT
CASSQVGGPGEKLFF
>TRBV30|TRBD2|TRBJ2-1|many
TGTGCCTGGAGTGCTGGTCTAGCGGGATTCAATGAGCAGTTCTTC
CAWSAGLAGFNEQFF
>TRBV6-4|-|TRBJ2-1|-
TGTGCCAGCGACCCTGTTGAGCGCGTCCTCTACAATGAGCAGTTCTTC
CASDPVERVLYNEQFF
>TRBV4-1|TRBD1|TRBJ1-5|-
TGCGCCAGCAGCCAGGTCCGGGACAGGACGAATCAGCCCCAGCATTTT
CASSQVRDRTNQPQHF
>TRBV20-1|-|TRBJ2-5|-
TGCAGTGCTAGAGAGGGATCGACAGGCCCCCAAGAGACCCAGTACTTC
CSAREGSTGPQETQYF
>TRBV5-1|TRBD2|TRBJ2-1|-
TGCGCCAGCAGCTTACTAGCGGCGGATTACAATGAGCAGTTCTTC
CASSLLAADYNEQFF
>TRBV7-2|-|TRBJ2-3|few
TGTGCCAGCAGCTCCCGACTGGCGGATACGCAGTATTTT
CASSSRLADTQYF
>TRBV2|TRBD1|TRBJ2-1|-
TGTGCCAGCAGTGAACAGGGGGTAGGGGAGCAGTTCTTC
CASSEQGVGEQFF
>TRBV6-5|-|TRBJ2-7|-
TGTGCCAGCAGTTACTCTGATGGGGGGTACGAGCAGTACTTC
CASSYSDGGYEQYF
>TRBV29-1|TRBD2|TRBJ2-3|few
TGCAGCGTTGCCGCCACGGGGGGAGGGCAGTATTTT
CSVAATGGGQYF
>TRBV4-3|-|TRBJ2-3|once
TGCGCCAGCAGCCAAGAAAATCGGCGAGGGACAGATACGCAGTATTTT
CASSQENRRGTDTQYF
>TRBV9|-|TRBJ2-7|-
TGTGCCAGCAGCCCGAGTCAGCGGTCCTACGAGCAGTACTTC
CASSPSQRSYEQYF
>TRBV7-2|-|TRBJ1-1|-
TGTGCCAGCAGCCGAGCCAGGGAGGCTGAAGCCTTCTTT
CASSRAREAEAFF
>TRBV15|-|TRBJ2-2|few
TGTGCCACCAGCCCGATAAAACTCGGGGAGCTGTTTTTT
CATSPIKLGELFF
>TRBV4-3|TRBD2|TRBJ2-7|few
TGCGCCAGCAGCCAAGAGTGGTTGGCGGGAGTCTTCAACGAGCAGTACTTC
CASSQEWLAGVFNEQYF
>TRBV14|TRBD1|TRBJ1-2|-
TGTGCCGGCAGCCAAGCCCGGACAGGCTGGGATGGCTACACCTTC
CAGSQARTGWDGYTF
>TRBV3-1|-|TRBJ2-1|many
TGTGCCAGCAGCCAAGAGGAGGCGAGAGGGCAGTTCTTC
CASSQEEARGQFF
>TRBV2|-|TRBJ2-7|-
TGTGCCAGTACCGCGGGCGACTACTACGAGCAGTACTTC
CASTAGDYYEQYF
>TRBV21-1|-|TRBJ2-3|-
TGTGCCAGCTGGGCGGTGGATACGCAGTATTTT
CASWAVDTQYF
>TRBV20-1|TRBD2|TRBJ2-1|-
TGCAGTGCCCCCGCGGGAGCGGTTGAGCAGTTCTTC
CSAPAGAVEQFF